These 23 T cell receptor beta chains were all obtained from the same sample, sequenced in a study of a mutant IDH1 vaccine in newly diagnosed glioma. Repertoires were generated with immunoSEQ multiplex PCR, while TCRdb's copy carries only in-frame clones and drops some. The table includes some 20,000 clones, approximately 84% detected once. Described time point: week 47, end of study. A single vaccine dose contained 300 ug of mutant IDH1 20-mer peptide, and topical imiquimod was used with it. No antigen has been identified for these receptors. The sample here was PBMCs, taken from a glioma patient whose treatment included an IDH1 peptide vaccine. Source of these receptors: a man in his forties with glioma.

In its sample, this clone was seen a few times. The chain carries TRBV5-1 and TRBJ2-7, with D possibly matching TRBD2 (5 bases). Germline V CDR1 and CDR2: SGHRS, YFSETQ. The CDR3 runs 15 residues. V dropped 1 base and J dropped 6 bases, with 17 bases sitting between them. The CDR3: CASSLLLGGELEQYF. The CDR3 region has the DNA TGCGCCAGCAGCTTGTTACTCGGAGGCGAACTCGAGCAGTACTTC.

The chain uses TRBV10-3 and TRBJ2-7; maybe TRBD2 (6 bases). The CDR3 length is 15 residues. Germline CDR1 reads ENHRY; CDR2 reads SYGVKD. The V end was cut by 6 bases, the J end by 5 bases, with 20 bases between. This CDR3 reads CAISLMGRGGDEQYF. DNA of the CDR3: TGTGCCATCAGCCTTATGGGGCGGGGCGGGGACGAGCAGTACTTC.

The chain recombines TRBV19 with TRBJ2-7, with 12 bases identical to TRBD2. Germline V lookup: CDR1 LNHDA, CDR2 SQIVND (reference sequence). V shed 3 bases, J shed 7 bases, and the junction held 13 bases outside the gene matches. The CDR3 length is 17 residues. Written as DNA, the CDR3 is TGTGCCAGTAGTATTGGACTAGCGGGGACCTCATCCTGGGAGCAGTACTTC. As protein: CASSIGLAGTSSWEQYF.

The chain uses TRBV25-1 and TRBJ1-1; possible D gene TRBD1, 5 bases. V lost 1 base and J lost 4, with 13 bases in between. CDR1 is MGHDK and CDR2 is SYGVNS in the germline V gene. This CDR3 contains 15 residues. CDR3 in amino acids: CASSELGVTGTEAFF. CDR3 coding DNA: TGTGCCAGCAGTGAATTGGGAGTCACAGGCACTGAAGCTTTCTTT.

The rearrangement links TRBV6-5 to TRBJ2-7; D remains ambiguous. The CDR3 consists of 14 residues. Trimming removed 2 bases from V and 5 bases from J, with 13 bases in between. Germline CDR1 and CDR2: MNHEY and SVGAGI. The CDR3 DNA reads as TGTGCCAGCAGTTACGATCGTGATAGCCACGAGCAGTACTTC. Its translation is CASSYDRDSHEQYF.

This clone came up a few times. The rearrangement links TRBV7-9 to TRBJ1-5; 8 nucleotides line up with TRBD1. The J segment lost 6 bases and the V segment lost 3 bases, leaving 7 bases of the junction unmatched. Germline loops: CDR1 SEHNR, CDR2 FQNEAQ (reference sequence). This CDR3 comprises 15 residues. CDR3 bases: TGTGCCAGCAGCTTTGGACAGGGAAGGAGTCAGCCCCAGCATTTT. It translates to CASSFGQGRSQPQHF. The full variable domain, its missing parts supplied by reference TRBV7-9 and TRBJ1-5, is DTGVSQNPRHKITKRGQNVTFRCDPISEHNRLYWYRQTLGQGPEFLTYFQNEAQLEKSRLLSDRFSAERPKGSFSTLEIQRTEQGDSAMYLCASSFGQGRSQPQHFGDGTRLSIL.

The chain combines TRBV6-5 with TRBJ1-3; D is unresolved. Germline V gives CDR1 MNHEY, CDR2 SVGAGI. The CDR3 extends over 13 amino acids. The germline V and J ends were trimmed by 3 bases and 4 bases, with 7 bases remaining between them. CDR3 sequence: CASSYGPGNTIYF. In DNA, the CDR3 is TGTGCCAGCAGTTATGGTCCCGGAAACACCATATATTTT.

J is TRBJ2-7 and V is TRBV7-2; D tentatively fits TRBD1 or TRBD2 (6 bases each). CDR1 is SGHTA and CDR2 is FQGNSA in the germline V gene. With 5 bases removed from V and 2 bases from J, the gap between germline ends came to 13 bases. CDR3 length: 14 residues. In DNA form, the CDR3 reads TGTGCCAGCAGCCTACAGGGAGGTCCCTACGAGCAGTACTTC. It encodes CASSLQGGPYEQYF.

This clone was seen a few times. The V and J genes are TRBV5-4 and TRBJ2-2; 11 bases align to TRBD2. CDR3 size: 16 residues. Germline V gene data show CDR1 as SGHNT and CDR2 as YYREEE (reference sequence). Losses at the gene ends were 2 bases for V and 5 bases for J; bases not matched to a gene: 5. As DNA, the CDR3 is TGTGCCAGCAGCTTTGAGGCTAGCGGGGGGACCGGGGAGCTGTTTTTT. It specifies CASSFEASGGTGELFF.

CDR3: CASSLVNRGRSEQYF. DNA of the CDR3: TGTGCCAGCAGCTTAGTAAACAGGGGTCGGTCCGAGCAGTACTTC. The V call is TRBV7-8, the J call TRBJ2-7; 7 nucleotides align to TRBD1. The J segment lost 6 bases and the V segment lost 1 base, leaving 9 bases of the junction unmatched. CDR1 is SGHVS and CDR2 is FQNEAQ in the germline V gene. The CDR3 extends over 15 amino acids.

This clone counts as medium-sized. V and J are TRBV6-5 and TRBJ1-3; no definite D call. CDR1 is MNHEY, CDR2 SVGAGI, per germline. The CDR3 totals 14 residues. V lost 2 bases to trimming and J lost 4 bases, with 9 bases between them. The CDR3, as DNA: TGTGCCAGCAGTTACAGTGCAGGCGGAAACACCATATATTTT. This encodes CASSYSAGGNTIYF.

The chain employs TRBV27 and TRBJ1-2, with 11 bases that match TRBD1. The J segment lost 4 bases and the V segment lost 4 bases, leaving 5 bases of the junction unmatched. Per germline, CDR1 MNHEY and CDR2 SMNVEV (reference sequence). CDR3 size: 15 residues. The CDR3 region is CASSWTGGVRYGYTF. The CDR3 DNA reads as TGTGCCAGCAGTTGGACAGGGGGCGTCCGCTATGGCTACACCTTC.

The chain employs TRBV19 and TRBJ2-5, with a possible D match to TRBD2 (5 bases). The length of the CDR3 is 13 residues. Germline V gives CDR1 LNHDA, CDR2 SQIVND (reference sequence). V lost 1 base, J lost 5 bases, and 8 bases lay in between. CDR3 in amino acids: CASSIAGTETQYF. The DNA of the CDR3 is TGTGCCAGTAGTATAGCGGGAACGGAGACCCAGTACTTC.

A single count supports this clone. This sequence joins TRBV2 and TRBJ2-7; no clear D. V was pared by 3 bases and J by 3 bases, with 12 bases between. CDR1 and CDR2 from the germline V gene are SNHLY and FYNNEI. The CDR3 contains 14 residues. The CDR3 nucleotides are TGTGCCAGCAGTGACGAATACAGCTTCTACGAGCAGTACTTC. Residues: CASSDEYSFYEQYF.

The V call is TRBV7-2, the J call TRBJ1-2; 11 bases agree with TRBD1. Germline CDR1 and CDR2: SGHTA and FQGNSA. The CDR3 loop spans 16 amino acids. V trimming: 1 base; J trimming: 0 bases; junction bases outside the gene matches: 1. In nucleotides, the CDR3 is TGTGCCAGCAGCTTAGGGGGACAGGGGGCTAACTATGGCTACACCTTC. It yields the protein CASSLGGQGANYGYTF. The whole variable domain, remainder taken from reference TRBV7-2 and TRBJ1-2, is GAGVSQSPSNKVTEKGKDVELRCDPISGHTALYWYRQSLGQGLEFLIYFQGNSAPDKSGLPSDRFSAERTGGSVSTLTIQRTQQEDSAVYLCASSLGGQGANYGYTFGSGTRLTVV.

The chain employs TRBV12-5 and TRBJ2-7, with D uncertain. The CDR3 extends over 12 amino acids. Germline CDR1 and CDR2: LGHNT and FRNRAP. Deletions cut 1 base from V and 6 bases from J, with 7 bases between. The DNA of the CDR3 is TGTGCTAGTGGTTTGGAGCAGGTCGAGCAGTACTTC. Protein product: CASGLEQVEQYF.

V gene TRBV7-2 combines with J gene TRBJ2-6; D gene uncertain. This CDR3 spans 15 amino acids. The germline V and J ends were trimmed by 1 base and 0 bases, with 4 bases remaining between them. CDR1 is SGHTA and CDR2 is FQGNSA in the germline V gene. The CDR3 coding sequence is TGTGCCAGCAGCTTAGATTTCTCTGGGGCCAACGTCCTGACTTTC. Its translation: CASSLDFSGANVLTF.

The chain recombines TRBV6-5 with TRBJ2-5; D perhaps matches TRBD2 (5 bases). In germline, CDR1 is MNHEY, CDR2 SVGAGI. CDR3 length: 15 residues. Trimming shortened V by 0 bases and J by 1 base, and 9 bases separated the two germline ends. This chain's CDR3 is CASSYSLRVQETQYF. CDR3 sequence (DNA): TGTGCCAGCAGTTACTCCTTGCGGGTCCAAGAGACCCAGTACTTC.

This rearrangement joins TRBV19 to TRBJ2-7; D gene uncertain. V was trimmed by 3 bases and J by 4 bases, leaving 7 bases between them. The CDR3 contains 12 residues. Germline V lookup: CDR1 LNHDA, CDR2 SQIVND (reference sequence). CDR3 nucleotides: TGTGCCAGTAGTATGTCTGGGTACGAGCAGTACTTC. This translates into CASSMSGYEQYF. The full variable domain, in which reference TRBV19 and TRBJ2-7 provide the parts outside the CDR3, is DGGITQSPKYLFRKEGQNVTLSCEQNLNHDAMYWYRQDPGQGLRLIYYSQIVNDFQKGDIAEGYSVSREKKESFPLTVTSAQKNPTAFYLCASSMSGYEQYFGPGTRLTVT.

J is TRBJ2-3 and V is TRBV19; no clear D. CDR1 is LNHDA, CDR2 SQIVND, per germline (reference sequence). V lost 5 bases and J 4 bases, leaving 10 bases between the germline ends. The CDR3 sequence is 13 residues long. CDR3 bases: TGTGCCAGTAGTCTTCCCCTGGCAGATACGCAGTATTTT. This encodes CASSLPLADTQYF.

The chain employs TRBV5-1 and TRBJ1-4; D is perhaps TRBD1 (5 bases). Trimming removed 1 base at V and 0 bases at J, with 7 bases between. This CDR3 has 15 residues. The V gene's germline CDR1 is SGHRS and CDR2 YFSETQ. The CDR3 spells CASSLQGATNEKLFF. The CDR3 DNA sequence: TGCGCCAGCAGCTTGCAGGGTGCAACTAATGAAAAACTGTTTTTT.

This clone came up a few times. V and J are TRBV5-1 and TRBJ1-1; 7 bases agree with TRBD1. The CDR3 sequence is 14 residues long. The germline V gene encodes CDR1 SGHRS and CDR2 YFSETQ. Trimming removed 5 bases from V and 5 bases from J; junction bases left unmatched: 9. CDR3 residues: CASSRLGGVTEAFF. In nucleotides, the CDR3 is TGCGCCAGCAGTCGGCTAGGGGGCGTGACTGAAGCTTTCTTT.

The chain joins TRBV10-3 to TRBJ1-2, with D hard to call. Trimming stripped 2 bases from V and 8 bases from J, with 18 bases between. The CDR3 contains 15 residues. CDR1 and CDR2 (germline): ENHRY, SYGVKD. The CDR3 DNA follows: TGTGCCATCAGTGAGGGGTCCCGGGCGACGTCAGGCTACACCTTC. This codes for CAISEGSRATSGYTF.